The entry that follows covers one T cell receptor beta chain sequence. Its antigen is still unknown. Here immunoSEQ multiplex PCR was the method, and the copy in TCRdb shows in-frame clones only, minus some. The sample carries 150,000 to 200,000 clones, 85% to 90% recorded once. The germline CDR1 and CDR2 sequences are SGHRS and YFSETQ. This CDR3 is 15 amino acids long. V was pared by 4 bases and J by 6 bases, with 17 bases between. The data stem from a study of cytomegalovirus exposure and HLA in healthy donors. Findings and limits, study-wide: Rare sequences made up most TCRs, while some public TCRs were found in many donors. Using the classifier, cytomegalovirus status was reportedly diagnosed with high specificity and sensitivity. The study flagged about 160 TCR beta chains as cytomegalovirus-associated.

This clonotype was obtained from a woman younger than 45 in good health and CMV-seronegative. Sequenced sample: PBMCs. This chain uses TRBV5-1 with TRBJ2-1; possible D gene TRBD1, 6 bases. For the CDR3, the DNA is TGCGCCAGCAGCGTTGACAGGACGGGGTTCAATGAGCAGTTCTTC. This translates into CASSVDRTGFNEQFF.